This is a list of T cell receptor beta chains from one sample in a study of tumor and adjacent non-tumor tissue in lung cancer. In TCRdb, the multiplex PCR reads were re-called with MiXCR into one record per CDR3 protein. The sample gives fewer than 100,000 distinct CDR3 sequences, approximately 81% of which show up once; about half is in the top ten. Source material: distant non-tumor lung tissue. These receptors originate from a man between 60 and 70 years old with non-small cell lung cancer. Each CDR3 is given with its conserved first and last residue. A D gene is named only where the DNA matches it firmly. Some rows have no size entry. The others give once, few or many, or a class for an expanded clone.

. | . | TRBJ1-1 | TRBV11-2 | TGTGCCAGCAGCTTAGATCAAGGTGCTTACACTGAAGCTTTCTTT | CASSLDQGAYTEAFF
. | . | TRBJ2-2 | TRBV5-1 | TGCGCCAGCGCTTGGACAGACACGAACACCGGGGAGCTGTTTTTT | CASAWTDTNTGELFF
. | . | TRBJ2-1 | TRBV4-2 | TGTGCCAGCAGTCAAGATACTCCAGGGCCCTACGAGCAGTTCTTC | CASSQDTPGPYEQFF
many | TRBD2 | TRBJ2-7 | TRBV29-1 | TGCAGCGTTGGGGGAGGGCTGTACGAGCAGTACTTC | CSVGGGLYEQYF
. | . | TRBJ2-6 | TRBV24-1 | TGTGCCACCAGTGAAAGCATTGGAACCCTCGCTGGGGTCAACGTCCTGACTTTC | CATSESIGTLAGVNVLTF
. | . | TRBJ1-1 | TRBV11-3 | TGTGCCAGCAGCACGGACGGACGGCAGACTGAAGTTTTCTTT | CASSTDGRQTEVFF
. | TRBD1 | TRBJ1-1 | TRBV12-3/TRBV12-4 | TGTGCCAACAGCATAACTACGTCAGGGGGCATGTACACTGAAGCTTTCTTT | CANSITTSGGMYTEAFF
. | . | TRBJ2-5 | TRBV4-1 | TGCGCCAGCAGCCAATTGGGCACGGTTATACAAGAGACCCAGTACTTC | CASSQLGTVIQETQYF
. | . | TRBJ1-6 | TRBV20-1 | TGCAGTGCTAGTTCGCGCACGAATTCACTCCTCCACTTT | CSASSRTNSLLHF
many | . | TRBJ2-1 | TRBV6-5 | TGTGCCAGCAGTTACTCGTACTCGGGGGCCTCCTACAATGAGCAGTTCTTC | CASSYSYSGASYNEQFF
. | . | TRBJ2-6 | TRBV11-3 | TGTGTCATTGGGTCTGGAGCCAACGTCCTGACATTC | CVIGSGANVLTF
. | . | TRBJ2-7 | TRBV11-2 | TGTGCCAGCGGCTTAGAGGGCGGGCTTGAGCAGTACTTC | CASGLEGGLEQYF
many | . | TRBJ1-5 | TRBV6-2/TRBV6-3 | TGTGCCAGCAGTTACGAAAGCTATCAGCCCCAGCATTTT | CASSYESYQPQHF
. | . | TRBJ2-3 | TRBV4-2 | TGTGTCAGCAGCCAACCGGAGCGGGTTCTCATCTCCACAGATACGCAGTATTTT | CVSSQPERVLISTDTQYF
. | . | TRBJ2-1 | TRBV20-1 | TGCAGTGCTACCCACCCACTGGGGGTCAATGAGCAGTTCTTC | CSATHPLGVNEQFF
. | TRBD1 | TRBJ1-3 | TRBV5-1 | TGCGCCAGCAGCCCGGGACAGACTTACTCTGGAAACACCATATATTTT | CASSPGQTYSGNTIYF
. | TRBD2 | TRBJ2-2 | TRBV6-1 | TGTGCCAGCGGGACTAGCGTAGCCAGGGAGCTGTTTTTT | CASGTSVARELFF
. | . | TRBJ1-6 | TRBV11-2 | TGTGCCAGCAGCTTAGGAGGGAACGATAAATCACCCCTCCACTTT | CASSLGGNDKSPLHF
. | . | TRBJ2-6 | TRBV11-2 | TGTGCCATCAGTTCTATCTATGGGGCCAACGTCATGACTTTC | CAISSIYGANVMTF
. | . | TRBJ1-5 | TRBV24-1 | TGTGCCACAAGTGAAGGTTCTAACAATCAGCCCCAGCATTTT | CATSEGSNNQPQHF
. | TRBD2 | TRBJ2-1 | TRBV6-5 | TGTGCCAGCAGACAAGCGGGATGCAGGCATGAGCAGTTCTTC | CASRQAGCRHEQFF
many | TRBD1 | TRBJ1-1 | TRBV24-1 | TGTGCCACCAGGGAGGGACAGACGAACACTGAAGCTTTCTTT | CATREGQTNTEAFF
. | TRBD1 | TRBJ2-7 | TRBV4-3 | TGCGCCAGCAACCAAGGAATCATGACAGGGGCCGCCTACGAGCAGTACTTC | CASNQGIMTGAAYEQYF
. | . | TRBJ2-3 | TRBV11-2 | TGTGGCGGCAGCCCTACAGTTGGGGCAGATACGCAGTATTTT | CGGSPTVGADTQYF
. | . | TRBJ2-7 | TRBV11-1 | TGTGGCAGCAGCTTAGCTATTGGTGACAACTCCTACGAGCAGTACTTC | CGSSLAIGDNSYEQYF
many | . | TRBJ2-5 | TRBV30 | TGTGCCTGGAGTGTACCGGGCAGGCAAGAGACCCAGTACTTC | CAWSVPGRQETQYF
few | . | TRBJ1-2 | TRBV4-1 | TGCGCTAGCAGCCAGGGCCGGGAACCTAACTATGGCTACACCTTC | CASSQGREPNYGYTF
. | TRBD2 | TRBJ2-7 | TRBV11-2 | TGTGCCGGCAGCCCCCTCGGGACTAGCATCTACGAGCAGTACTTC | CAGSPLGTSIYEQYF
. | . | TRBJ2-1 | TRBV5-6 | TGTGCCAGCAGCCCCGCCTTGGGCGGGAAGGGAGGCAATGAGCAGTTCTTC | CASSPALGGKGGNEQFF
. | . | TRBJ2-2 | TRBV7-3 | TGTGCCAGCAGCCCTCACGGGAGCGGGGAGCTGTTTTTT | CASSPHGSGELFF
. | . | TRBJ2-3 | TRBV5-4 | TGTGCCAGCAGCCAGGGACTTGGGGCTACAAATACGCAGTATTTT | CASSQGLGATNTQYF
. | . | TRBJ1-4 | TRBV6-1 | TGTGCCAGCACCTCGCGTGAAAAATTGTTTTTT | CASTSREKLFF
. | . | TRBJ2-2 | TRBV19 | TGTGCCAGTAGTGGGGTAGTTAACACCGGGGAGTTGTCTTTT | CASSGVVNTGELSF
once | . | TRBJ1-1 | TRBV11-3 | TGTGCCTGTAGCTCACACGGACGGCAGACCGAAGCTTTCTTT | CACSSHGRQTEAFF
. | TRBD1 | TRBJ1-1 | TRBV29-1 | TGCAGCACCTCTAAGGGAGAAACAGGGGCCACTGAGGCTTTCTTT | CSTSKGETGATEAFF
. | . | TRBJ1-3 | TRBV11-2 | TGTGCGAGCAACTTAGGGGGTTGCCCCGGAAACACCATATATTTT | CASNLGGCPGNTIYF
. | . | TRBJ2-1 | TRBV28 | TGCGCCAGCAGTTCCCCGCGGGGTAGGGGGGGGTCTTACAATGAGCAGTTCTTC | CASSSPRGRGGSYNEQFF
. | TRBD1 | TRBJ1-5 | TRBV6-5 | TGTGCCAGCAGCAGGACAGGGGATGGCAATAGCAATCAGCTCCAGCGTTTT | CASSRTGDGNSNQLQRF
. | . | TRBJ2-7 | TRBV7-2 | TGTGCCAGCAGCTCCCAAAGGGGCGAGCAGTACTTC | CASSSQRGEQYF
. | . | TRBJ2-1 | TRBV12-3/TRBV12-4 | TGTGCCAGCATTTTTCTGCAGTGGCATATAGGTGGCCATGAGCAGTTCTTC | CASIFLQWHIGGHEQFF
. | . | TRBJ1-5 | TRBV6-6 | TGTGCCAGCAGTTCTGGGGGTTCGGGGCAGCCCCAGCATTTT | CASSSGGSGQPQHF
. | TRBD2 | TRBJ2-2 | TRBV11-3 | TGTGCCAGCAGCTCCCAGGGAGCGGGAGGATACAGAGCCGGTGGGCTCTTTTTT | CASSSQGAGGYRAGGLFF
. | . | TRBJ1-5 | TRBV6-5 | TGTGTCAGCATTTACCTACAGGGAAGCAATGAGCCCCAGCATTTT | CVSIYLQGSNEPQHF
. | . | TRBJ2-7 | TRBV12-3/TRBV12-4 | TGTGCCAGCAGCCCTCGCGGGACCGACTGGAGCTACGAGCAGTACTTC | CASSPRGTDWSYEQYF
. | . | TRBJ2-4 | TRBV20-1 | TGCAGTGCTAGGGATGGGAGGAACTTTCAGTACTTC | CSARDGRNFQYF
. | TRBD1 | TRBJ2-3 | TRBV12-3/TRBV12-4 | TGTGCCAGCAACACTTCGACAGGGGGCTCATTGAGGTATTTT | CASNTSTGGSLRYF
. | . | TRBJ2-1 | TRBV11-3 | TGTGCAAGCAGCCCCACTAGCTTGTCCTACAATAAGCAGTTCTTC | CASSPTSLSYNKQFF